This T cell receptor beta chain was documented in a study of T cell responses to AZD1222 COVID-19 vaccine (TCRdb year 2021). Some background on the complete study: TCR sequencing was performed for roughly 250 trial participants, of whom some 200 were given two doses of AZD1222 and roughly 25 were given two doses of MenACWY control vaccine. Enrollment into the trials was organized by age into subgroups of 18-55, 56-69 and 70-plus years, and those subgroups contained approximately 150, 30 and 60 TCR-sequenced participants, respectively. Study-wide findings and limitations: Because no samples from the day 14 peak response were available, repertoires could be characterized only after the peak T cell response. Most participants were white British and females outnumbered males, and the authors suggested that clonal diversity may have been underestimated. After two AZD1222 doses, both the breadth and the depth of spike-specific TCRs were significantly higher than at day 0 and than in MenACWY recipients. Reportedly, close to half of the unique spike-specific TCRs recognized epitopes lying outside the regions that are mutated in the B.1.351 and B.1.1.7 variants. The vaccine-associated CD4 TCRs covered the entire spike protein, and the dominant responses fell in regions 160-218 and 743-854. The 56-69-year group was small, and its depth increase did not reach significance, likely because of low power. Conclusions about previously exposed vaccinees are limited, since just a handful of AZD1222 recipients were seropositive for SARS-CoV-2 at baseline.

This clone came up once. What this receptor recognizes is not known. No base quality information exists; no much larger clone differs at one position. What this sample's time point label stands for: about 28 days (+/-7) after the second vaccine dose. AZD1222 recipients with second doses at about 4 weeks or about 12 weeks were pooled, because spike-specific TCR depth and breadth did not differ between schedules. Samples from vaccinated people were obtained from the UK trials COV001 and COV002, which included a single-blind randomized controlled phase 2/3 trial of AZD1222 (ChAdOx1 nCoV-19) in healthy adults. For TCRbeta chain sequencing, PBMC samples from trial participants were taken at day 0 and at day 28 after the second dose. CDR1 MNHNS and CDR2 SASEGT were looked up in the germline V gene. Taken from cysteine to phenylalanine, the CDR3 has 14 residues. Just CDR3 DNA is preserved here, 42 bases in frame from base 1. V is cut by 2 bases and J by 0 bases, and the space between the germline ends is 2 bases.

The CDR3 regions of human TCRbeta chains were subjected to immunosequencing. The authors' pipeline ran thus. TCRs in the repertoires were compared against a reference library of SARS-CoV-2-specific TCRs that had been generated with the MIRA antigen-specificity platform. Breadth was defined as the fraction of unique TCRs that were SARS-CoV-2-associated. Depth was defined as the fraction of total T cells that were SARS-CoV-2-associated. Using the MIRA data, each spike-specific TCR was assigned both to the spike region to which the TCR was reactive and to a CD4 or CD8 class. Log10-transformed breadth and depth values were compared by one-way ANOVA with Sidak's multiple comparisons tests. As stored in TCRdb, this immuneACCESS dataset retains in-frame rearrangements with V and J assigned. A fraction of the clones does not appear; measured against another copy, unresolved V genes explain less than half of the discrepancy, and the remainder lacks a known reason. The D gene and trimming were derived from the DNA, and the V and J assignments and clone size from that table. This sample is represented by some 47,000 clones; about 91% of them were singletons. The ten top clones hold 2% to 3% of the sample.

This sample comprised peripheral blood, obtained 28 days after the second AZD1222 dose. Recombination connected TRBV6-1 to TRBJ2-6; the D gene is unclear. The TCR sequence derives from an adult who received the AZD1222 COVID-19 vaccine. Here the CDR3 is given as CASSENSGANVLTF. The nucleotides are TGTGCCAGCAGTGAAAACTCTGGGGCCAACGTCCTGACTTTC.